A selection of T cell receptor beta chains follows, all from one sample in a study of blood T cell repertoires in COVID-19. Sequencing was performed with immunoSEQ multiplex PCR; in TCRdb, only in-frame clones are kept and a portion is missing. The data hold approximately 250,000 clones, with roughly 86% observed a single time. Material: PBMCs or T cells enriched from blood (not recorded which). These TCRs come from a woman aged 25 to 39 who had recovered from COVID-19. CDR3s include the opening cysteine and the closing phenylalanine or tryptophan. D genes are given only for firm matches. Size is omitted from some rows. Given values are once, few, many or a class for expanded clones.

clone size,V gene,D gene,J gene,CDR3 DNA,CDR3 protein
NA,TRBV5-6,TRBD2,TRBJ2-5,TGTGCCAGCAGCTTGGCGGGGGGGAAAGAGACCCAGTACTTC,CASSLAGGKETQYF
NA,TRBV28,NA,TRBJ1-4,TGTGCCAGCAGTTTTCCGGGAGCGGAAAAACTGTTTTTT,CASSFPGAEKLFF
NA,TRBV27,TRBD1,TRBJ1-6,TGTGCCAGCAGTTTACTACAGGGGAATTCACCCCTCCACTTT,CASSLLQGNSPLHF
NA,TRBV30,NA,TRBJ1-5,TGTGCCTGGACGTATAGCAATCAGCCCCAGCATTTT,CAWTYSNQPQHF
NA,TRBV5-1,NA,TRBJ2-3,TGCGCCAGCCGGGACTCCCAAAACACAGATACGCAGTATTTT,CASRDSQNTDTQYF
NA,TRBV13,NA,TRBJ1-2,TGTGCCAGCAGCTTAGGCATCGGAACGGGATGGGGAGAGGGCTATGGCTACACCTTC,CASSLGIGTGWGEGYGYTF
NA,TRBV15,TRBD2,TRBJ2-1,TGTGCCACCAGCAGAGTCAGCGCTAGCGGCTACAATGAGCAGTTCTTC,CATSRVSASGYNEQFF
NA,TRBV29-1,TRBD1,TRBJ1-2,TGCAGCGTTGACCGATCGAGGGACAGGGGGAACTATGGCTACACCTTC,CSVDRSRDRGNYGYTF
NA,TRBV30,NA,TRBJ1-2,TGTGCCTGGAGTGTACGAGTCCGGGGAGAAGGAAGTGGCTACACCTTC,CAWSVRVRGEGSGYTF
once,TRBV28,NA,TRBJ2-2,TGTGCCAGCAGCTACCGCTCCCGGACCGGGGAGCTGTTTTTT,CASSYRSRTGELFF
NA,TRBV2,NA,TRBJ1-1,TGTGCCAGCAGTGACAATACAGATATAAACACTGAAGCTTTCTTT,CASSDNTDINTEAFF
NA,TRBV5-4,TRBD2,TRBJ2-1,TGTGCCAGCAGCTTGCCGCGGGGGGGCCGAAAGTCCAATGAGCAGTTCTTC,CASSLPRGGRKSNEQFF
NA,TRBV28,TRBD1,TRBJ2-1,TGTGCCAGCAGTTTCGGGGACAGGGGTGGCAATGAGCAGTTCTTC,CASSFGDRGGNEQFF
NA,TRBV6-6,NA,TRBJ1-1,TGTGCCAGCAGTTACCCCGGGGAGGCTTTCTTT,CASSYPGEAFF
NA,TRBV5-4,TRBD1,TRBJ2-6,TGTGCCAGCAGGGGGTTGGTCCCGGGACAGGCACAACCTGGGGCCAACGTCCTGACTTTC,CASRGLVPGQAQPGANVLTF
NA,TRBV28,NA,TRBJ1-4,TGTGCCAGCAGTTTTACTATTGGGCAGGGTTTTGAAAAACTGTTTTTT,CASSFTIGQGFEKLFF
NA,TRBV9,NA,TRBJ2-2,TGTGCCAGCAGCGTAACCCCAGTGGGGGAGCTGTTTTTT,CASSVTPVGELFF
NA,TRBV9,TRBD1,TRBJ1-5,TGTGCCAGCAGTCGAGGACAGGGCAATCAGCCCCAGCATTTT,CASSRGQGNQPQHF
NA,TRBV28,NA,TRBJ1-2,TGTGCCAGCAGTTTCGGGTCTGCCTATGGCTACACCTTC,CASSFGSAYGYTF
once,TRBV24-1,NA,TRBJ2-3,TGTGCCACCAGTGATTCGGGGTGGCCTGGGGGCACAGATACGCAGTATTTT,CATSDSGWPGGTDTQYF
NA,TRBV28,TRBD2,TRBJ2-5,TGTGCCAGCAGCGCGAAATCCCTAGCGGGAGGAGGCACCGAGACCCAGTACTTC,CASSAKSLAGGGTETQYF
NA,TRBV30,NA,TRBJ1-2,TGTGCCTGGAGTGGACAGAACTATGGCTACACCTTC,CAWSGQNYGYTF
few,TRBV11-2,TRBD1,TRBJ1-6,TGTGCCAGCAGCCACTATACAGGGGGCGCTTCCTATAATTCACCCCTCCACTTT,CASSHYTGGASYNSPLHF
NA,TRBV5-1,TRBD2,TRBJ2-5,TGCGCCAGCAGCTTCCCTCGGACTAGCGGGAGGGCCATCCAAGAGACCCAGTACTTC,CASSFPRTSGRAIQETQYF
NA,TRBV28,NA,TRBJ1-2,TGTGCCAGCAGTCTTGTACATAACAGCTATGGCTACACCTTC,CASSLVHNSYGYTF
NA,TRBV28,NA,TRBJ2-5,TGTGCCAGCAGTTTCGAGACTCCTGGGACCCAGTACTTC,CASSFETPGTQYF
few,TRBV27,TRBD1,TRBJ2-3,TGTGCCAGCAGTCTCACCGGGACAGCTCATAGTACGCAGTATTTT,CASSLTGTAHSTQYF
NA,TRBV27,NA,TRBJ1-2,TGTGCCAGCAGTTTCAGGGGCAGGGGTGCGTCGAACTATGGCTACACCTTC,CASSFRGRGASNYGYTF
NA,TRBV7-2,NA,TRBJ1-2,TGTGCCAGCAGCGTTATCAGGGAAGGCGGCTACACCTTC,CASSVIREGGYTF
NA,TRBV18,TRBD1,TRBJ1-1,TGTGCCAGCTACGCGGCGACAGGGGGATGGACTGAAGCTTTCTTT,CASYAATGGWTEAFF
NA,TRBV18,NA,TRBJ1-2,TGTGCCAGCTCACCGCTCCCGCTCGGGGGCTACACCTTC,CASSPLPLGGYTF
few,TRBV5-6,NA,TRBJ1-2,TGTGCCAGCAGCTTGTCGCCGGAGCCCCTCTATGGCTACACCTTC,CASSLSPEPLYGYTF
NA,TRBV6-5,TRBD1,TRBJ1-3,TGTGCCAGCAGGGAGACAGGGGGCGGAAACACCATATATTTT,CASRETGGGNTIYF
NA,TRBV6-1,NA,TRBJ2-3,TGTGCCAGCAGTGAAGCAGATAGTGGCACAGATACGCAGTATTTT,CASSEADSGTDTQYF
NA,TRBV19,NA,TRBJ2-1,TGTGCCAGTAAGGAGACAGGCGGAAGCTCCTACAATGAGCAGTTCTTC,CASKETGGSSYNEQFF
NA,TRBV27,TRBD1,TRBJ1-4,TGTGCCAGCAGTTTAAAAAGTAGGGGGACAGGGGCCGCAACTAATGAAAAACTGTTTTTT,CASSLKSRGTGAATNEKLFF
once,TRBV9,TRBD1,TRBJ1-2,TGTGCCAGCAGCCAGGGGGCTCCATCATACAAACCTAACTATGGCTACACCTTC,CASSQGAPSYKPNYGYTF
NA,TRBV7-2,TRBD1,TRBJ2-5,TGTGCCAGCAGCTTAGGGACAGGAGTGGGGTCAGGGACCCAGTACTTC,CASSLGTGVGSGTQYF
NA,TRBV6-5,NA,TRBJ2-7,TGTGCCAGCAGTTACCCGGCGGGCGAGCAGTACTTC,CASSYPAGEQYF
NA,TRBV11-2,NA,TRBJ1-4,TGTGCCAGCAGCCCCGCAGGGGCAACTAATGAAAAACTGTTTTTT,CASSPAGATNEKLFF
NA,TRBV10-3,TRBD1,TRBJ1-2,TGTGCCATCAGTGAACGGGGACAGGGATTAAGGGGAAACTATGGCTACACCTTC,CAISERGQGLRGNYGYTF
NA,TRBV11-3,TRBD2,TRBJ2-7,TGTGCCAGCAGCTTAGACGGACTAGCGGGGGCCCACGAGCAGTACTTC,CASSLDGLAGAHEQYF
NA,TRBV11-2,TRBD1,TRBJ1-1,TGTGCCAGCAGCCCGGCTGAGGGACAGGCACAAAACACTGAAGCTTTCTTT,CASSPAEGQAQNTEAFF
NA,TRBV3-1/TRBV3-2,NA,TRBJ2-2,TGTGCCAGCAGCGCTATTACCTTAAGCACCGGGGAGCTGTTTTTT,CASSAITLSTGELFF
NA,TRBV30,NA,TRBJ2-7,TGTGCCTGGAGTGTTGGGAGCCCGGGGAACGAGCAGTACTTC,CAWSVGSPGNEQYF
NA,TRBV12-3/TRBV12-4,NA,TRBJ1-1,TGTGCCAGCAGTCCTCAAGGGGGCACTGAAGCTTTCTTT,CASSPQGGTEAFF